One sample yielded the 30 T cell receptor beta chains listed below, sequenced in a study of blood T cell repertoires in COVID-19. Sequencing was performed with immunoSEQ multiplex PCR; in TCRdb, only in-frame clones are kept and a portion is missing. The sample yields over 80,000 clones, about 79% seen once. Input material: peripheral blood. These TCRs come from a woman aged 45-65 years with acute or convalescent COVID-19.

The rearrangement links TRBV4-3 to TRBJ2-1, with TRBD2 matching over 9 bases. This CDR3 contains 19 residues. Germline CDR1 is LGHNA and CDR2 is YSLEER. V was pared by 0 bases and J by 3 bases, with 12 bases of the junction left unmatched. The CDR3: CASSQDVAGGLVVYNEQFF. The DNA for the CDR3 is TGCGCCAGCAGCCAAGATGTGGCGGGGGGGCTTGTAGTCTACAATGAGCAGTTCTTC.

In this sample, this clone turned up a few times. The chain uses TRBV19 and TRBJ1-6; weak D call: TRBD1 (5 bases). V lost 5 bases and J lost 6, with 14 bases in between. CDR3 size: 15 residues. Looked up from germline, CDR1 is LNHDA and CDR2 is SQIVND (reference sequence). Written as DNA, the CDR3 is TGTGCCAGTAGTCCTCCCGGGGGAGCTAATTCACCCCTCCACTTT. Its protein product is CASSPPGGANSPLHF.

Only one count was recorded for this clone. The genes are TRBV10-3 and TRBJ1-5, with D tentatively TRBD1 (5 bases). This CDR3 is 13 amino acids long. Germline CDR1 is ENHRY and CDR2 is SYGVKD. V gave up 8 bases and J gave up 9 bases, with 17 bases separating them. The CDR3 DNA follows: TGTGCCATCCAGAAGGGGCCGGATTCGCCCCAGCATTTT. Its translation: CAIQKGPDSPQHF.

The chain has TRBV3-1 (or the pseudogene TRBV3-2) and TRBJ1-1; D perhaps matches TRBD1 (6 bases). There are 14 residues in the CDR3. V gave up 5 bases and J gave up 7 bases, with 17 bases separating them. CDR1 LGHDT and CDR2 YNNKEL come from the germline V gene (reference sequence). As DNA, the CDR3 is TGTGCCAGCAGCTCTCTCGGCAGGGGAGATGAAGCTTTCTTT. Its translation is CASSSLGRGDEAFF.

The chain is built from TRBV6-2 or TRBV6-3 and TRBJ2-5; 8 bases align to TRBD1. The germline V gene encodes CDR1 MNHEY and CDR2 SVGEGT. The trim removed 6 bases at V and 5 bases at J, leaving 5 bases unmatched. This CDR3 contains 13 residues. The CDR3: CASSWTGRETQYF. For the CDR3, the DNA is TGTGCCAGCAGCTGGACAGGGAGGGAGACCCAGTACTTC.

The genes are TRBV6-2 or TRBV6-3 and TRBJ2-1; 9 nucleotides align to TRBD2. This CDR3 is built from 14 residues. Per the germline V gene, CDR1 is MNHEY and CDR2 is SVGEGT. Trimming took 5 bases from V and 4 from J; bases not matched to a gene: 3. The CDR3 protein is CASSIAGAYNEQFF. The CDR3 nucleotides read TGTGCCAGCAGTATAGCGGGGGCTTACAATGAGCAGTTCTTC.

The chain links TRBV4-3 to TRBJ1-1; 12 bases match TRBD1. The germline CDR1 and CDR2 sequences are LGHNA and YSLEER. The CDR3 totals 16 residues. The trim removed 4 bases at V and 4 bases at J, leaving 7 bases unmatched. In nucleotides, the CDR3 is TGCGCCAGCAGCCTAAGGGACAGGGGGCCCGGCACTGAAGCTTTCTTT. Translating gives CASSLRDRGPGTEAFF.

The V call is TRBV28, the J call TRBJ2-1; 7 nucleotides line up with TRBD2. The ends lost 7 bases at V and 3 bases at J; junction bases unmatched: 6. Germline-derived CDR1 and CDR2 are MDHEN and SYDVKM. This CDR3 is built from 14 residues. In DNA form, the CDR3 reads TGTGCCAGCACCCTGGGGGGGATCTACAATGAGCAGTTCTTC. Translating it yields CASTLGGIYNEQFF.

This chain uses TRBV5-1 with TRBJ2-3; 10 nucleotides match TRBD2. This CDR3 contains 16 residues. Germline loops: CDR1 SGHRS, CDR2 YFSETQ. V shed 0 bases and J 1 base; nucleotides not matched to a gene: 2. Here the CDR3 reads CASSLASGGGTDTQYF. The CDR3, as DNA: TGCGCCAGCAGCTTGGCTAGCGGGGGAGGCACAGATACGCAGTATTTT.

This clone has just a few counts. V and J are TRBV4-3 and TRBJ1-5; the match to TRBD1 covers 9 bases. Germline CDR1 and CDR2: LGHNA and YSLEER. V lost 4 bases and J lost 1; bases outside the gene matches: 2. This CDR3 contains 15 residues. The CDR3 DNA sequence: TGCGCCAGCAGCCGGGACAGGGTGAGCAATCAGCCCCAGCATTTT. Amino acid sequence: CASSRDRVSNQPQHF.

The V and J genes are TRBV27 and TRBJ1-1; D unclear. Deletions cut 4 bases from V and 7 bases from J, with 13 bases between. The CDR3 runs to 13 residues. Per the germline V gene, CDR1 is MNHEY and CDR2 is SMNVEV (reference sequence). CDR3 loop: CASSSSTPVEAFF. The CDR3 DNA follows: TGTGCCAGCAGTTCCTCTACCCCGGTTGAAGCTTTCTTT.

The chain is built from TRBV7-2 and TRBJ2-5, with 12 bases matching TRBD2. CDR3 length equals 15 residues. Trimming cost V 4 bases and J 5 bases; bases outside gene matches: 5. The V gene's germline CDR1 is SGHTA and CDR2 FQGNSA. The DNA of the CDR3 is TGTGCCAGCAGCTCTCTAGCGGGGGGGCGGGAGACCCAGTACTTC. Residues: CASSSLAGGRETQYF. The full variable domain, completed using reference TRBV7-2 and TRBJ2-5, is GAGVSQSPSNKVTEKGKDVELRCDPISGHTALYWYRQSLGQGLEFLIYFQGNSAPDKSGLPSDRFSAERTGGSVSTLTIQRTQQEDSAVYLCASSSLAGGRETQYFGPGTRLLVL.

This CDR3 is CASRGGQALRGNTIYF. In DNA form, the CDR3 reads TGTGCCAGTCGCGGGGGACAGGCTCTTCGAGGGAACACCATATATTTT. This chain joins TRBV19 and TRBJ1-3; TRBD1 matches at 8 bases. V shed 8 bases, J shed 7 bases, and the junction held 16 bases outside the gene matches. Germline CDR1 and CDR2: LNHDA and SQIVND (reference sequence). This CDR3 has 16 amino acids.

V usage is TRBV4-2 and J usage is TRBJ2-5; 10 bases agree with TRBD2. Trimming removed 1 base from V and 5 bases from J; junction bases left unmatched: 4. CDR1 is LGHNA, CDR2 YNFKEQ, per germline. This CDR3 is built from 15 residues. CDR3 bases: TGTGCCAGCAGCCAAGCGGGTAGCGGGGGGGAGACCCAGTACTTC. Protein sequence: CASSQAGSGGETQYF.

The V and J genes are TRBV7-2 and TRBJ1-2; 8 bases match TRBD1. Per the germline V gene, CDR1 is SGHTA and CDR2 is FQGNSA. V dropped 3 bases and J dropped 4; count of bases not matched to a gene: 7. CDR3 length: 15 amino acids. CDR3 in amino acids: CASSLRPGGAYGYTF. CDR3 DNA sequence: TGTGCCAGCAGCTTGCGACCAGGGGGCGCCTATGGCTACACCTTC. Based on the CDR3 plus reference TRBV7-2 and TRBJ1-2, the full variable domain is GAGVSQSPSNKVTEKGKDVELRCDPISGHTALYWYRQSLGQGLEFLIYFQGNSAPDKSGLPSDRFSAERTGGSVSTLTIQRTQQEDSAVYLCASSLRPGGAYGYTFGSGTRLTVV.

In its sample, this clone was seen a few times. V gene TRBV5-1 combines with J gene TRBJ1-1; 7 nucleotides match TRBD1. The germline gives CDR1 SGHRS, CDR2 YFSETQ. There are 15 residues in the CDR3. The V segment lost 0 bases and the J segment 2 bases; nucleotides outside the gene matches: 4. CDR3 sequence reads: CASSLAGTANTEAFF. CDR3 coding DNA: TGCGCCAGCAGCTTGGCTGGGACAGCCAACACTGAAGCTTTCTTT.

This clone was seen only once. The junction departs from the called germline gene at one end, perhaps through a read error. The chain joins TRBV2 to TRBJ1-1; a possible D gene is TRBD1 (5 bases). The CDR3 runs 15 residues. CDR1 is SNHLY, CDR2 FYNNEI, per germline. The CDR3 sequence: CASSEASTVKTEAFF. Here the CDR3 DNA reads TGTGCCAGCAGTGAAGCCTCGACAGTGAAAACTGAAGCTTTCTTT.

The table lists this clone with a count of one. CDR3 sequence: CASSSEGQGYEQYF. The CDR3 nucleotides read TGTGCCAGCAGCTCGGAAGGGCAGGGGTACGAGCAGTACTTC. The chain couples TRBV7-2 to TRBJ2-7; D is perhaps TRBD1 (6 bases). Germline lookup yields CDR1 SGHTA and CDR2 FQGNSA. The CDR3 is 14 amino acids. V shed 4 bases and J shed 4 bases, with 14 bases lying between them.

V and J are TRBV7-2 and TRBJ1-2; D uncertain. Germline loops: CDR1 SGHTA, CDR2 FQGNSA. Trimming left V 5 bases short and J 4 bases short, with 11 bases between. This CDR3 has 13 amino acids. CDR3 region: CASSLMKPYGYTF. In DNA, the CDR3 is TGTGCCAGCAGCCTAATGAAGCCCTATGGCTACACCTTC.

The chain is built from TRBV4-2 and TRBJ1-2; 8 positions match TRBD1. The CDR3 contains 15 residues. Per the germline V gene, CDR1 is LGHNA and CDR2 is YNFKEQ. Losses at the gene ends were 0 bases for V and 2 bases for J; bases not matched to a gene: 2. The CDR3 coding sequence is TGTGCCAGCAGCCAAGAACAGGGGGGGAACTATGGCTACACCTTC. Encoded protein: CASSQEQGGNYGYTF.

This chain links TRBV11-1 with TRBJ2-7, with D possibly being TRBD2 (6 bases). Trimming cost V 4 bases and J 7 bases, with 8 bases left between them. In germline, CDR1 is SGHAT, CDR2 FQDESV (reference sequence). This CDR3 has 11 residues. The CDR3 loop is CASSWGGEQYF. CDR3 nucleotide sequence: TGTGCCAGCAGCTGGGGAGGAGAGCAGTACTTC.

The chain couples TRBV2 to TRBJ2-5, with 13 bases identical to TRBD2. The germline gives CDR1 SNHLY, CDR2 FYNNEI. Trimming at V came to 5 bases and at J to 5 bases, leaving 8 bases not matched to a gene. The CDR3 has 16 amino acids. DNA for the CDR3: TGTGCCAGCAGTTGGACTAGCGGGGGTTTGGGGGAGACCCAGTACTTC. It specifies CASSWTSGGLGETQYF.

This chain connects TRBV24-1 to TRBJ1-6; unclear D gene. Trimming left V 4 bases short and J 8 bases short, with 11 bases between. The CDR3 sequence is 14 residues long. Germline V lookup: CDR1 KGHDR, CDR2 SFDVKD. CDR3 loop: CATSDSTLHSPLHF. CDR3 DNA sequence: TGTGCCACCAGTGACTCTACCCTTCATTCACCCCTCCACTTT.

The chain joins TRBV19 to TRBJ1-2; TRBD1 matches at 9 bases. The length of the CDR3 is 14 residues. The germline gives CDR1 LNHDA, CDR2 SQIVND (reference sequence). V trimming: 9 bases; J trimming: 11 bases; junction bases outside the gene matches: 16. The CDR3 protein is CASTDAGTGKGYTF. The CDR3 DNA reads as TGTGCCAGCACAGACGCCGGGACAGGGAAAGGGTACACCTTC.

The chain couples TRBV7-9 to TRBJ1-2; D call uncertain. The CDR3 has 13 residues. The V end lost 0 bases, the J end lost 6 bases, and 8 bases lay between the germline ends. CDR1 SEHNR and CDR2 FQNEAQ come from the germline V gene (reference sequence). CDR3 DNA sequence: TGTGCCAGCAGCTTAGCGGGCTCCGATGGCTACACCTTC. This encodes CASSLAGSDGYTF.

CDR3 sequence: CASSIGDMAWHTEAFF. In DNA, the CDR3 is TGTGCCAGTAGTATCGGGGACATGGCTTGGCACACTGAAGCTTTCTTT. This rearrangement joins TRBV19 to TRBJ1-1, with D perhaps TRBD1 (6 bases). V was cut by 3 bases and J by 3 bases, with 17 bases left in between. This CDR3 has 16 residues. Germline V gene sequence: CDR1 LNHDA, CDR2 SQIVND (reference sequence).

J is TRBJ2-7 and V is TRBV19, with 8 bases identical to TRBD1. CDR3 length: 15 amino acids. Looked up from germline, CDR1 is LNHDA and CDR2 is SQIVND (reference sequence). After removal of 5 bases from V and 0 bases from J, the junction contained 6 bases not matched to a gene. The CDR3 sequence: CASSPGTGASYEQYF. CDR3 coding DNA: TGTGCCAGTAGTCCCGGGACAGGAGCCTCCTACGAGCAGTACTTC.

This clone was detected many times. The chain recombines TRBV7-8 with TRBJ2-2; 12 bases map to TRBD2. Per germline, CDR1 SGHVS and CDR2 FQNEAQ. The CDR3 length is 15 residues. The junction had 5 bases not matched to a gene; V was cut back by 5 bases and J by 7 bases. The CDR3 sequence: CASSASGGAGGELFF. The CDR3 DNA is TGTGCCAGCAGCGCTAGCGGGGGGGCCGGCGGGGAGCTGTTTTTT.

This rearrangement joins TRBV7-2 to TRBJ2-5, with 8 bases matching TRBD1. Losses at the gene ends were 4 bases for V and 5 bases for J; bases not matched to a gene: 9. This CDR3 is 15 amino acids long. Germline lookup yields CDR1 SGHTA and CDR2 FQGNSA. In DNA, the CDR3 is TGTGCCAGCAGCTCGAAGACAGGGGTTAGGGAGACCCAGTACTTC. Translating it yields CASSSKTGVRETQYF.

The V and J genes are TRBV7-9 and TRBJ1-1; 7 bases match TRBD1. V lost 10 bases, J lost 4 bases, and 9 bases stayed unmatched. CDR3 length equals 13 residues. The germline gives CDR1 SEHNR, CDR2 FQNEAQ (reference sequence). The CDR3 protein is CATRGRGSTEAFF. CDR3 DNA sequence: TGTGCCACTAGGGGCAGGGGGAGCACTGAAGCTTTCTTT.